Following are 16 T cell receptor beta chains from one sample sequenced in a study of cytomegalovirus exposure and HLA in healthy donors. The PCR was carried out with 60 Vbeta primers and 13 Jbeta primers. Data came from immunoSEQ multiplex PCR; TCRdb stores just in-frame clones and leaves some out. The sample records 60,000 to 85,000 clones, around 69% being singletons. The sequenced sample consisted of PBMCs. The receptor source for this set is a human donor in good health.

The rearrangement links TRBV5-6 to TRBJ1-4; 8 nucleotides line up with TRBD1. The CDR3 runs to 16 residues. From germline, CDR1 is SGHDT and CDR2 YYEEEE. The ends lost 1 base at V and 0 bases at J; junction bases unmatched: 2. The CDR3 sequence: CASSLQGAATNEKLFF. CDR3 nucleotides: TGTGCCAGCAGCTTGCAGGGGGCAGCAACTAATGAAAAACTGTTTTTT.

Comments on this clone: At one end, the junction sequence differs from germline, possibly due to a read error. V and J are TRBV15 and TRBJ2-7, with TRBD1 matching 7 bases. Germline CDR1 LNHNV, CDR2 YYDKDF (reference sequence). The CDR3 runs 16 residues. CDR3 sequence (DNA): TGTGCCACCAGCGGATCACCAGGGGGTCGGCTTGGCGAGCAGTACTTT. This sequence encodes CATSGSPGGRLGEQYF.

The genes are TRBV28 and TRBJ2-7; D possibly corresponds to TRBD1 (5 bases). The CDR3 is made up of 14 amino acids. V gave up 3 bases and J gave up 1 base, with 10 bases separating them. Germline V gene sequence: CDR1 MDHEN, CDR2 SYDVKM. The CDR3 DNA follows: TGTGCCAGCAGTTTCCCAGGGTATTCCTACGAGCAGTACTTC. Its protein is CASSFPGYSYEQYF. Filled out from reference TRBV28 and TRBJ2-7, the complete variable domain reads DVKVTQSSRYLVKRTGEKVFLECVQDMDHENMFWYRQDPGLGLRLIYFSYDVKMKEKGDIPEGYSVSREKKERFSLILESASTNQTSMYLCASSFPGYSYEQYFGPGTRLTVT.

This chain uses TRBV6-5 with TRBJ2-7; 10 positions agree with TRBD2. The junction had 3 bases not matched to a gene; V was cut back by 2 bases and J by 2 bases. This CDR3 has 15 amino acids. Germline-derived CDR1 and CDR2 are MNHEY and SVGAGI. The CDR3 sequence: CASSYTLAGAYEQYF. The CDR3 region has the DNA TGTGCCAGCAGTTACACTCTAGCGGGGGCCTACGAGCAGTACTTC.

V gene TRBV19 combines with J gene TRBJ2-3; TRBD2 agrees at 11 bases. The CDR3 is made up of 18 amino acids. Germline CDR1 and CDR2: LNHDA and SQIVND (reference sequence). After removal of 1 base from V and 3 bases from J, the junction contained 9 bases not matched to a gene. The CDR3 region is CASSIGRSGRAVTDTQYF. CDR3 DNA: TGTGCCAGTAGTATAGGTCGTAGCGGGAGGGCCGTTACAGATACGCAGTATTTT.

The rearrangement joins TRBV5-1 to TRBJ1-1; weak D call: TRBD1 (6 bases). Germline V gene lookup returns CDR1 SGHRS and CDR2 YFSETQ. This CDR3 spans 14 amino acids. Between the trimmed V and J ends, which lost 2 bases and 4 bases, there was a span of 12 bases. CDR3 bases: TGCGCCAGCAGCTTCTTCAGGGGTGGCACTGAAGCTTTCTTT. Translation gives CASSFFRGGTEAFF.

The gene calls are TRBV29-1 and TRBJ2-4, with a weak D call TRBD1 (5 bases). The CDR3 extends over 13 amino acids. The germline CDR1 and CDR2 sequences are SQVTM and ANQGSEA. Trimming pared 4 bases from V and 0 bases from J, leaving 7 bases between. CDR3 nucleotides: TGCAGCGTTGTAGGGGCAGCCAAAAACATTCAGTACTTC. The encoded protein is CSVVGAAKNIQYF.

The chain links TRBV30 to TRBJ1-1, with TRBD1 matching 9 bases. CDR1 GTSNPN and CDR2 SVGIG come from the germline V gene (reference sequence). The CDR3 has 16 residues. V gave up 2 bases and J gave up 4 bases; unmatched junction bases: 11. In nucleotides, the CDR3 is TGTGCCTGGAGTATGAGCATCCGGACAGGGGCCACTGAAGCTTTCTTT. This encodes CAWSMSIRTGATEAFF.

CDR3: CASSNPGTGGGGYTF. CDR3 DNA: TGTGCCAGCAGTAACCCCGGGACAGGGGGAGGCGGCTACACCTTC. This chain links TRBV6-6 with TRBJ1-2, with 11 bases that match TRBD1. Germline V gene data show CDR1 as MNHNY and CDR2 as SVGAGI (reference sequence). With 5 bases clipped from V and 8 bases from J, the junction kept 10 bases outside the gene matches. The CDR3 loop spans 15 amino acids.

The chain is built from TRBV2 and TRBJ2-7, with 12 bases fitting TRBD1. V lost 4 bases to trimming and J lost 6 bases; unmatched junction nucleotides: 7. The CDR3 has 15 amino acids. Germline CDR1 is SNHLY and CDR2 is FYNNEI. The CDR3 spells CASSVAGQGAGEQYF. In DNA form, the CDR3 reads TGTGCCAGCAGTGTTGCGGGACAGGGGGCCGGCGAGCAGTACTTC.

The CDR3 nucleotides read TGTGCCAGTAGTATTGGTACAGATATACGTGCAGATACGCAGTATTTT. Protein product: CASSIGTDIRADTQYF. The V gene is TRBV19, the J gene TRBJ2-3, with D unclear. Germline V gives CDR1 LNHDA, CDR2 SQIVND (reference sequence). V was shortened by 3 bases and J by 4 bases, with 17 bases between the two germline ends. This CDR3 spans 16 amino acids.

V and J are TRBV30 and TRBJ2-7, with 7 positions matching TRBD1. Germline CDR1 GTSNPN, CDR2 SVGIG (reference sequence). Trimming took 5 bases from V and 9 from J; bases not matched to a gene: 16. The CDR3 is 14 residues long. In nucleotides, the CDR3 is TGTGCCTGGGAGCCGGGACAGACGTCCGGTGTGCAGTACTTC. Translated: CAWEPGQTSGVQYF.

The V call is TRBV19, the J call TRBJ1-1; 10 bases fit TRBD1. Looked up from germline, CDR1 is LNHDA and CDR2 is SQIVND (reference sequence). The junction had 5 bases not matched to a gene; V was cut back by 5 bases and J by 5 bases. The CDR3 consists of 14 residues. CDR3 DNA: TGTGCCAGTAGTTCCGACAGGGGGCGAACTGAAGCTTTCTTT. Its protein is CASSSDRGRTEAFF.

The chain is built from TRBV5-1 and TRBJ2-3, with 7 bases lining up with TRBD2. This CDR3 is 14 amino acids long. Germline assignment: CDR1 SGHRS and CDR2 YFSETQ. V gave up 4 bases and J gave up 4 bases; unmatched junction bases: 6. The CDR3 coding sequence is TGCGCCAGCAGCCCTTCTGGGGGGGCAGATACGCAGTATTTT. It specifies CASSPSGGADTQYF.

The chain is built from TRBV18 and TRBJ1-5; 8 bases fit TRBD1. The CDR3 consists of 15 residues. CDR1 KGHSH and CDR2 LQKENI come from the germline V gene. The ends lost 5 bases at V and 5 bases at J; junction bases unmatched: 8. The DNA of the CDR3 is TGTGCCAGCTCAGCCGCGACAGGGGTGGATCAGCCCCAGCATTTT. It encodes CASSAATGVDQPQHF.

In this sample, this clone turned up a few times. The junction and the germline gene differ at one end; a read error may be behind it. The CDR3 DNA is TGTGCTAGCAGTTTGACAGGTCTTAGCACAGATACGCAGTATTTT. Its protein product is CASSLTGLSTDTQYF. The chain is built from TRBV7-7 and TRBJ2-3, with D maybe TRBD1 (6 bases). CDR1 and CDR2 from the germline V gene are SSHAT and FNYEAQ (reference sequence). The CDR3 covers 15 residues.